The 17 T cell receptor beta chains below were found in one sample sequenced in a study of T-cell memory formation after mild COVID-19. MiXCR, run by TCRdb on the 5' RACE reads, gives a single entry per CDR3 protein. Of some 180,000 distinct CDR3 sequences in the sample, approximately 17% were seen once. Material for sequencing was PBMCs or a T cell subset sorted from them (not recorded which). These receptors came from a man aged 18 to 29 who had mild COVID-19 (a few samples of this study predate the infection). Cell type and time point are not known.

At least ten counts were recorded for this clonotype. CDR3 bases: TGCGCCAGCAGCCTCAGGGCGCTGAACACTGAAGCTTTCTTT. Its protein product is CASSLRALNTEAFF. The chain combines TRBV4-1 with TRBJ1-1, with D perhaps matching TRBD1 (5 bases). V lost 4 bases and J lost 0, with 9 bases in between. The CDR3 has 14 amino acids. Germline V gene sequence: CDR1 MGHRA, CDR2 YSYEKL.

The V gene is TRBV15, the J gene TRBJ2-3, with D perhaps TRBD1 or TRBD2 (5 bases each). Trimming cost V 5 bases and J 6 bases, with 12 bases left between them. The germline V gene encodes CDR1 LNHNV and CDR2 YYDKDF (reference sequence). The CDR3 consists of 13 residues. The CDR3 region is CATSVPGTDTQYF. CDR3 coding DNA: TGTGCCACCAGCGTCCCAGGGACGGATACGCAGTATTTT.

V usage is TRBV6-2 or TRBV6-3 and J usage is TRBJ2-7; D is perhaps TRBD1 (6 bases). The CDR3 consists of 15 residues. Per germline, CDR1 MNHEY and CDR2 SVGEGT. Trimming removed 0 bases from V and 6 bases from J, with 15 bases in between. This chain's CDR3 is CASSYSITGRGEQYF. In nucleotides, the CDR3 is TGTGCCAGCAGTTACTCGATAACAGGGAGAGGCGAGCAGTACTTC.

The chain is built from TRBV5-1 and TRBJ2-2; TRBD1 is a possible D gene (5 bases). This CDR3 spans 14 amino acids. Germline CDR1 SGHRS, CDR2 YFSETQ. V shed 0 bases and J shed 5 bases, with 8 bases lying between them. CDR3 protein: CASSLGGETGELFF. The CDR3 region has the DNA TGCGCCAGCAGCTTGGGGGGCGAAACCGGGGAGCTGTTTTTT.

This clonotype has only a few counts. The chain couples TRBV2 to TRBJ2-2; D gene unclear. The germline V and J ends were trimmed by 7 bases and 4 bases, with 10 bases remaining between them. CDR1 and CDR2 (germline): SNHLY, FYNNEI. This CDR3 has 13 amino acids. Here the CDR3 DNA reads TGTGCCAGCAAAAGGGATTTCACCGGGGAGCTGTTTTTT. This encodes CASKRDFTGELFF.

This clonotype was counted between two and nine times. The junction shows a germline mismatch at one end, possibly a read error. J is TRBJ2-3 and V is TRBV11-2; D is uncertain. Germline V gene sequence: CDR1 SGHAT, CDR2 FQNNGV. The CDR3 contains 13 residues. The CDR3 is CASSSQFSDAQTF. In DNA form, the CDR3 reads TGTGCCAGCAGCTCACAGTTCTCTGACGCCCAAACGTTT.

The chain is built from TRBV7-2 and TRBJ2-5, with TRBD1 matching 10 bases. Losses at the gene ends were 5 bases for V and 2 bases for J; bases not matched to a gene: 2. This CDR3 comprises 14 residues. Germline lookup yields CDR1 SGHTA and CDR2 FQGNSA. CDR3 region: CASSRQGAQETQYF. Written as DNA, the CDR3 is TGTGCCAGCAGCCGACAGGGGGCTCAAGAGACCCAGTACTTC.

This CDR3 reads CASRDGTTNEKLFF. CDR3 nucleotide sequence: TGTGCCAGCCGCGACGGTACAACTAATGAAAAACTGTTTTTT. The rearrangement uses TRBV7-2 and TRBJ1-4; D is unresolved. V lost 8 bases, J lost 0 bases, and 10 bases lay in between. Germline assignment: CDR1 SGHTA and CDR2 FQGNSA. The CDR3 has 14 amino acids.

This clonotype was seen more than once but under ten times. This chain uses TRBV7-3 with TRBJ2-3, with 12 bases aligning to TRBD2. CDR3 length equals 15 residues. Trimming at V came to 3 bases and at J to 6 bases, leaving 4 bases not matched to a gene. CDR1 and CDR2 from the germline V gene are SGHTA and FQGTGA. The DNA for the CDR3 is TGTGCCAGCAGCTTCCGCGGACTAGCGGGGGATACGCAGTATTTT. Protein sequence: CASSFRGLAGDTQYF.

This clonotype was seen only a few times. The chain combines TRBV29-1 with TRBJ1-1; unclear D gene. Trimming took 4 bases from V and 4 from J, leaving 13 bases between them. Germline assignment: CDR1 SQVTM and CDR2 ANQGSEA. The CDR3 is 13 amino acids. The CDR3: CSVVYQMATEAFF. The CDR3 DNA reads TGCAGCGTTGTCTACCAAATGGCCACTGAAGCTTTCTTT. Variable domain in full (rest from reference TRBV29-1 and TRBJ1-1): SAVISQKPSRDICQRGTSLTIQCQVDSQVTMMFWYRQQPGQSLTLIATANQGSEATYESGFVIDKFPISRPNLTFSTLTVSNMSPEDSSIYLCSVVYQMATEAFFGQGTRLTVV.

The V and J genes are TRBV18 and TRBJ2-5; 7 nucleotides match TRBD1. Germline CDR1 and CDR2: KGHSH and LQKENI. V lost 2 bases, J lost 3 bases, and 3 bases stayed unmatched. The CDR3 is made up of 14 amino acids. This chain's CDR3 is CASSPTTGKETQYF. The DNA for the CDR3 is TGTGCCAGCTCACCAACGACAGGGAAAGAGACCCAGTACTTC. Together with reference TRBV18 and TRBJ2-5, the CDR3 gives the full variable domain: NAGVMQNPRHLVRRRGQEARLRCSPMKGHSHVYWYRQLPEEGLKFMVYLQKENIIDESGMPKERFSAEFPKEGPSILRIQQVVRGDSAAYFCASSPTTGKETQYFGPGTRLLVL.

The J gene is TRBJ2-7, the V gene TRBV5-1, with 8 bases that match TRBD2. There are 16 residues in the CDR3. The V gene end was trimmed by 4 bases and the J gene end by 2 bases; junction bases not matched to a gene: 11. In germline, CDR1 is SGHRS, CDR2 YFSETQ. The CDR3 protein is CASSRTMTSVTYEQYF. The DNA of the CDR3 is TGCGCCAGCAGCCGGACAATGACTAGCGTCACCTACGAGCAGTACTTC.

This CDR3 is CASSVVGLAGGPQTQYF. As DNA, the CDR3 is TGTGCCAGCAGCGTAGTTGGACTAGCGGGGGGGCCTCAGACGCAGTATTTT. The chain employs TRBV9 and TRBJ2-3; 15 bases map to TRBD2. CDR1 SGDLS and CDR2 YYNGEE come from the germline V gene. V lost 0 bases to trimming and J lost 9 bases; unmatched junction nucleotides: 8. The CDR3 has 17 residues.

The chain has TRBV18 and TRBJ2-1; no reliable D call. CDR1 and CDR2 (germline): KGHSH, LQKENI. The CDR3 extends over 12 amino acids. Trimming removed 0 bases at V and 8 bases at J, with 5 bases between. CDR3 residues: CASSPPADEQFF. The CDR3 nucleotides read TGTGCCAGCTCACCACCGGCGGATGAGCAGTTCTTC.

This clonotype turned up a few times. This chain connects TRBV24-1 to TRBJ2-3; TRBD2 agrees at 12 bases. The CDR3 is 17 residues long. Germline CDR1 is KGHDR and CDR2 is SFDVKD. J was trimmed by 2 bases and V by 4 bases; bases with no gene match: 6. CDR3 sequence: CATSDPTSGGNTDTQYF. The CDR3 DNA reads TGTGCCACCAGTGACCCCACTAGCGGGGGGAACACAGATACGCAGTATTTT.

This clonotype was detected only a few times. The V gene is TRBV5-1, the J gene TRBJ1-1; D is ambiguous. CDR1 and CDR2 (germline): SGHRS, YFSETQ. Trimming removed 4 bases from V and 2 bases from J, with 18 bases in between. CDR3 length: 16 residues. The CDR3 nucleotides read TGCGCCAGCAGCCGAACTCCGGGAGGGTCAAACACTGAAGCTTTCTTT. Its protein product is CASSRTPGGSNTEAFF.

The CDR3 sequence is CASSLEGLGETQYF. The CDR3 bases are TGTGCCAGCAGTTTAGAAGGGTTGGGGGAGACCCAGTACTTC. The chain has TRBV28 and TRBJ2-5, with no clear D. CDR3 length equals 14 residues. In germline, CDR1 is MDHEN, CDR2 SYDVKM. Trimming removed 2 bases from V and 5 bases from J, with 12 bases in between.